Sequencing of this T cell receptor (beta chain) was carried out in a study of T-cell memory formation after mild COVID-19. Overall study context: The TCR clusters were mostly specific to one donor.

As concerns this clonotype: The antigen remains undetermined.

Study conclusions and caveats: In pre-infection memory, a portion of responding clones appeared, which suggested that cross-reactive memory joined. Later expanders leaned toward CD4+, whereas clones contracting from day 15 to 85 were balanced CD4/CD8.

CDR1 and CDR2 (germline): LGHDT, YNNKEL (reference sequence). After removal of 2 bases from V and 0 bases from J, the junction contained 9 bases not matched to a gene. This CDR3 is 18 amino acids long. A single record per CDR3 protein comes from TCRdb applying MiXCR to the 5' RACE reads. The sample lists about 350,000 distinct CDR3 sequences; approximately 22% were seen once. The specimen sequenced was PBMCs or a T cell subset sorted from them (not recorded which). The rearrangement uses TRBV3-1 and TRBJ2-3; 9 bases align to TRBD2. This TCR derives from a man between 18 and 29 years old who had mild COVID-19 (a few samples of this study predate the infection). Cell type and time point are not known. DNA of the CDR3: TGTGCCAGCAGCCAAATTAGCGGGGGTAGACTCAGCACAGATACGCAGTATTTT. Amino acids: CASSQISGGRLSTDTQYF.